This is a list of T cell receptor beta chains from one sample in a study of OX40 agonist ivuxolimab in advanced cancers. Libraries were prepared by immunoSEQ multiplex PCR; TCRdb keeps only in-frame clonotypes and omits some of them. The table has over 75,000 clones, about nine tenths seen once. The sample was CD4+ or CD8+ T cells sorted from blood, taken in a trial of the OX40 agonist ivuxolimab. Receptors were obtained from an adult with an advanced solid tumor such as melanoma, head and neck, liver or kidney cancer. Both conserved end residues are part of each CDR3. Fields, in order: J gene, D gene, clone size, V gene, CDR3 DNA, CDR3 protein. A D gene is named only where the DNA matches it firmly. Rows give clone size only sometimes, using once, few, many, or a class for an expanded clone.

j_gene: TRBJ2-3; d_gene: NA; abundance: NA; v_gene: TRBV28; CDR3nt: TGTGCCAGCCTACCACAGGGACTGGGCACAGATACGCAGTATTTT; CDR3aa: CASLPQGLGTDTQYF
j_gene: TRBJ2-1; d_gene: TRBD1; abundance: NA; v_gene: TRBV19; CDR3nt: TGTGCCAGTAGACGACAGGGAGACAATGAGCAGTTCTTC; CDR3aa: CASRRQGDNEQFF
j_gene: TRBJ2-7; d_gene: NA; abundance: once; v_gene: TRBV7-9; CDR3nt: TGTGCCAGCAGCTTAGAAGGGACGGCAGGCTACGAGCAGTACTTC; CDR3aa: CASSLEGTAGYEQYF
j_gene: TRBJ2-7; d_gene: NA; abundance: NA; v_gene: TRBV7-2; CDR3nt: TGTGCCAGCAGCCCTAGGGTGGCCGGGACCGCGGGCCACGAGCAGTACTTC; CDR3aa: CASSPRVAGTAGHEQYF
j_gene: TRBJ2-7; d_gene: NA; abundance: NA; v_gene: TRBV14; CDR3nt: TGTGCCAGCAGCCCAGGCCGGGGGAGAAGCTCCTACGAGCAGTACTTC; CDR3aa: CASSPGRGRSSYEQYF
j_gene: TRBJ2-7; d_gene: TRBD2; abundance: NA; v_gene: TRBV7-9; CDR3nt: TGTGCCAGCAGTTTCGCGGGGGCGGGAGGAAGTGAGCAGTACTTC; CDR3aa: CASSFAGAGGSEQYF
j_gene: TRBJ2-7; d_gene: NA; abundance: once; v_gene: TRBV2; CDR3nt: TGTGCCAGCACCGAACGGGACAAGGGATCTATTTGGGTTAAGCAGTACTTC; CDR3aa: CASTERDKGSIWVKQYF
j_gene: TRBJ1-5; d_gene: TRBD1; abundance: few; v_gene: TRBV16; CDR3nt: TGTGCCAGCAGCACTCAGACAGGGCGTCAGCCCCAGCATTTT; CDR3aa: CASSTQTGRQPQHF
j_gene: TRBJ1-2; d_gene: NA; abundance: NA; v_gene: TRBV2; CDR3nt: TGTGCCAGCAGGGGACAAAGAAGCTATGGCTACACCTTC; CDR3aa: CASRGQRSYGYTF
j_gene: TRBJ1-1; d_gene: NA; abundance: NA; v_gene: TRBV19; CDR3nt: TGTGCCAGTAGTATTAACCGCTTGGGTGAAGCTTTCTTT; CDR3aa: CASSINRLGEAFF
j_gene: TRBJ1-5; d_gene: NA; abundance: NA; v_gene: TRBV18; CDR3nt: TGTGCCAGCTCAGCAGACGGCGGCAATCAGCCCCAGCATTTT; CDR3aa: CASSADGGNQPQHF
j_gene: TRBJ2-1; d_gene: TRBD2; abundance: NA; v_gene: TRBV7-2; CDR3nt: TGTGCCAGCAGCCCGGGACTAGCGGGAGTAGAGCAGTTCTTC; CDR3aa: CASSPGLAGVEQFF
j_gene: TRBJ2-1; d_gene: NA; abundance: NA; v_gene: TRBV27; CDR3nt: TGTGCCAGCAGTTCCCACCTTGGCCCCTCCTACAATGAGCAGTTCTTC; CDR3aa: CASSSHLGPSYNEQFF
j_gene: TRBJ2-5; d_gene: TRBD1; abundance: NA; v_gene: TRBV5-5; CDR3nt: TGTGCCAGCAGACTTTGGGACAGCCAAGAGACCCAGTACTTC; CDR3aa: CASRLWDSQETQYF
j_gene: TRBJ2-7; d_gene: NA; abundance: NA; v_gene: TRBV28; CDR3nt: TGTGCCAGCAAAGGGTCCAGCATCCACGAGCAGTACTTC; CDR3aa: CASKGSSIHEQYF
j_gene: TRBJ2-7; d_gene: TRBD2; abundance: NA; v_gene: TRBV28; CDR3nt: TGTGCCAGCAGTCGTACTAGCGGGACAGTCGGCGAGCAGTACTTC; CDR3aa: CASSRTSGTVGEQYF
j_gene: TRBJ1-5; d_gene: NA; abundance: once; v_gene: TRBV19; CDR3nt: TGTGCCAGTAGTGCGTATAGCAATCAGCCCCAGCATTTT; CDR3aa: CASSAYSNQPQHF
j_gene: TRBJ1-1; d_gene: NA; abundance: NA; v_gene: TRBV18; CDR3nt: TGTGCCAGCTCACCATCTGATCAGAACACTGAAGCTTTCTTT; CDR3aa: CASSPSDQNTEAFF
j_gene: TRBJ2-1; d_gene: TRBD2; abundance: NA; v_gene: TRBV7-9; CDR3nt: TGTGCCAGCAGCGCCTCTCCGACTAGCGGTCCCTACAATGAGCAGTTCTTC; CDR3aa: CASSASPTSGPYNEQFF
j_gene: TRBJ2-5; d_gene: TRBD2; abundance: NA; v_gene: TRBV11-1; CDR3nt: TGTGCCAGCAGCTCACTAGCGGGGACGTGGTCAGGCCAGTACTTC; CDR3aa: CASSSLAGTWSGQYF
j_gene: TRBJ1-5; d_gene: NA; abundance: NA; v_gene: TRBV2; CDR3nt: TGTGCCAGCAGCCTTGGGGGCGGCCAGCCCCAGCATTTT; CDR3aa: CASSLGGGQPQHF
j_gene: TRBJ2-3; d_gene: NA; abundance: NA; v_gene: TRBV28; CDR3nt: TGTGCCAGCAGTCCAGTACTTCCTAGCACAGATACGCAGTATTTT; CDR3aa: CASSPVLPSTDTQYF
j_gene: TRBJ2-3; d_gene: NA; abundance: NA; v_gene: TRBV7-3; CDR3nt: TGTGCCAGCAGCTTAACACACGGGGATGATACGCAGTATTTT; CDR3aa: CASSLTHGDDTQYF
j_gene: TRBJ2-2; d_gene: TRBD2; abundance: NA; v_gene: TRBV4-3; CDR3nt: TGCGCCAGCAGCCAGGCCCCCACTAGCGGGAGTGGGACCGGGGAGCTGTTTTTT; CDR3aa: CASSQAPTSGSGTGELFF
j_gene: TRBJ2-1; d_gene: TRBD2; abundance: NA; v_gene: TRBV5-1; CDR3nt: TGCGCCAGCAGCTCGGGACTAGCGGGAGGGAATACCTACAATGAGCAGTTCTTC; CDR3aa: CASSSGLAGGNTYNEQFF
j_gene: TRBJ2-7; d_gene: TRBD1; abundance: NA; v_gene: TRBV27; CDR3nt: TGTGCCAGCAGAAAGGGACAGGGGACAACCTACGAGCAGTACTTC; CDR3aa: CASRKGQGTTYEQYF
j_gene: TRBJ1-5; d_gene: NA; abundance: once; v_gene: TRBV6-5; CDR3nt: TGTGCCAGCAGCCCGGACGGCCGCAATCAGCCCCAGCATTTT; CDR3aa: CASSPDGRNQPQHF
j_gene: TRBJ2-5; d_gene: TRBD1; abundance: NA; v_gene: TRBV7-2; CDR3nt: TGTGCCAGCAGCTCCCGGGACAGGGCCCTGGAGACCCAGTACTTC; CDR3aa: CASSSRDRALETQYF
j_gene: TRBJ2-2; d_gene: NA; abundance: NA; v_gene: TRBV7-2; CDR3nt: TGTGCCAGCAGCTTCCGGGACTTTAACACCGGGGAGCTGTTTTTT; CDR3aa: CASSFRDFNTGELFF
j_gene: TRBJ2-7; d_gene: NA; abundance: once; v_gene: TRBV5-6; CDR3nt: TGTGCCAGCAGCCCCTCCAGCCGGCGGTCCTACGAGCAGTACTTC; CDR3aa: CASSPSSRRSYEQYF
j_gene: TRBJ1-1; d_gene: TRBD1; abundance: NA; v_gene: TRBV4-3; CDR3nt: TGCGCCAGCAGCTTATCGACAGGGCCTAACACTGAAGCTTTCTTT; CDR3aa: CASSLSTGPNTEAFF
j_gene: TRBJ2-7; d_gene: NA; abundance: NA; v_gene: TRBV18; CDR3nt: TGTGCCAGCTCATCATCGACCCCACCGGAGCAGTACTTC; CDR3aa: CASSSSTPPEQYF
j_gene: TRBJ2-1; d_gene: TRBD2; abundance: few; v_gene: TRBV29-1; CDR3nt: TGCAGCGTTGAAGATCCGCCTAGCGGGAGGTTCAATGAGCAGTTCTTC; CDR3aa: CSVEDPPSGRFNEQFF
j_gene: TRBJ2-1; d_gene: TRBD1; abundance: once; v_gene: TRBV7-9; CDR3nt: TGTGCCAGCAGCTTCTACGGGACAGGGTCCAATGAGCAGTTCTTC; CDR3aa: CASSFYGTGSNEQFF
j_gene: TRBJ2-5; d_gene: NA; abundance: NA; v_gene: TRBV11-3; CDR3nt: TGTGCCAGCAGCTTAGTCGGGGGTGAAGAGACCCAGTACTTC; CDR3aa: CASSLVGGEETQYF
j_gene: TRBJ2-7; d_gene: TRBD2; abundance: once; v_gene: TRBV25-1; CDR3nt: TGTGCCAGCAGTCCCGCTAGCGGAGGTGGGAGGAACGAGCAGTACTTC; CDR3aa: CASSPASGGGRNEQYF